These 3 T cell receptor beta chains were sequenced from one sample in a study of blood T cells in healthy people across ages (dated by TCRdb to between 2014 and 2017). The library was made by 5' RACE. The sequencer listed for this sample is Illumina HiSeq 2500. A second PCR of about 7 to 12 cycles was run with a J-beta primer mix and a sample-barcoded 5' primer. TCRdb reran the public reads through fastp at Q25 and MiXCR, keeping productive beta chains. Each entry merges the rows of one CDR3 protein and shows their most common DNA and genes. The sample contains around 1.5 million distinct CDR3 sequences, roughly 59% of them found a single time. The top ten clonotypes cover 6.5% to 8% of the sample. Sequencing input: blood. These TCRs come from a man younger than 30 in good health.

This clonotype was picked up one time. The chain links TRBV5-1 to TRBJ1-2, with D possibly being TRBD1 (5 bases). V lost 0 bases and J 8 bases, leaving 14 bases between the germline ends. The CDR3 is 14 amino acids. Per the germline V gene, CDR1 is SGHRS and CDR2 is YFSETQ. The CDR3 protein is CASSLASGDSGYTF. DNA for the CDR3: TGCGCCAGCAGCTTGGCCTCGGGCGACAGCGGCTACACCTTC.

This clonotype was picked up a small number of times. The chain uses TRBV29-1 and TRBJ2-5, with 7 nucleotides matching TRBD1. Germline lookup yields CDR1 SQVTM and CDR2 ANQGSEA. This CDR3 has 14 amino acids. J was trimmed by 3 bases and V by 3 bases; bases with no gene match: 7. This CDR3 reads CSVDDRDSKETQYF. CDR3 nucleotide sequence: TGCAGCGTTGACGACCGGGACAGTAAAGAGACCCAGTACTTC.

The J gene is TRBJ2-1, the V gene TRBV27, with 12 bases lining up with TRBD2. The J segment lost 8 bases and the V segment lost 5 bases, leaving 10 bases of the junction unmatched. Germline CDR1 reads MNHEY; CDR2 reads SMNVEV (reference sequence). The CDR3 extends over 16 amino acids. CDR3 bases: TGTGCCAGCAGTGCCCCGACTAGCGGGAGTGGTGATGAGCAGTTCTTC. Translating it yields CASSAPTSGSGDEQFF.